This is a list of T cell receptor beta chains from one sample in a study of vaccination and CD4 T cells after COVID-19. MiXCR was run by TCRdb on the PCR reads, yielding one entry per CDR3 protein. The data hold 12,000 or so distinct CDR3 sequences, with around 58% observed a single time. Their antigens are not known. Input material: CD4+ T cells from blood, cultured in vitro. The receptors were sampled from a human donor who had recovered from COVID-19. Both conserved end residues are part of each CDR3. A D gene is named only where the DNA matches it firmly. Only part of the rows carry a size: once, few, many, or a class if the clone is expanded.

D: TRBD2
J: TRBJ2-7
V: TRBV2
size: few
DNA: TGTGCCACCACAGAACTAGCGGGAGGTTACGAGCAGTACTTC
CDR3: CATTELAGGYEQYF

D: NA
J: TRBJ2-1
V: TRBV5-4
size: NA
DNA: TGTGCCAGCAGCAGACTAACAGTAGCGGAGAGCTCCTACAATGAGCAGTTCTTC
CDR3: CASSRLTVAESSYNEQFF

D: NA
J: TRBJ2-1
V: TRBV27
size: NA
DNA: TGTGCCAGCAGAGGCCGGGACGCCTACAATGAGCAGTTCTTC
CDR3: CASRGRDAYNEQFF

D: TRBD2
J: TRBJ2-5
V: TRBV15
size: few
DNA: TGTGCCACCAGATTAGCGGGAATGGAGACCCAGTACTTC
CDR3: CATRLAGMETQYF

D: NA
J: TRBJ1-4
V: TRBV10-3
size: NA
DNA: TGTGCCATCAGTGAGGGGAATGAAAAACTGTTTTTT
CDR3: CAISEGNEKLFF

D: NA
J: TRBJ1-3
V: TRBV27
size: NA
DNA: TGTGCCAGCCGGCCGGGGCAGTCTGGAAACACCATATATTTT
CDR3: CASRPGQSGNTIYF

D: NA
J: TRBJ2-2
V: TRBV27
size: NA
DNA: TGTGCCAGCAGTTTACCACTAGGGGAGCTGTTTTTT
CDR3: CASSLPLGELFF

D: TRBD2
J: TRBJ2-5
V: TRBV5-4
size: NA
DNA: TGTGCCAGCAGCCCCCGACTAGCGGGAGGACAAGAGACCCAGTACTTC
CDR3: CASSPRLAGGQETQYF

D: NA
J: TRBJ2-3
V: TRBV11-1
size: NA
DNA: TGTGCCAGCAGCTCGGACAGCACAGATACGCAGTATTTT
CDR3: CASSSDSTDTQYF

D: TRBD2
J: TRBJ2-3
V: TRBV9
size: NA
DNA: TGTGCCAGCAGCGTTCAGTCTAGCGGGAGCACAGATACGCAGTATTTT
CDR3: CASSVQSSGSTDTQYF

D: NA
J: TRBJ1-5
V: TRBV18
size: few
DNA: TGTGCCAGCTCACCCCTAAAAGATCAGCCCCAGCATTTT
CDR3: CASSPLKDQPQHF

D: NA
J: TRBJ1-2
V: TRBV28
size: NA
DNA: TGTGCCAGCAGTTTACCGACTCGCGGCTACACCTTC
CDR3: CASSLPTRGYTF

D: TRBD1
J: TRBJ1-2
V: TRBV5-6
size: NA
DNA: TGTGCCAGCAGGCCCCGGGACAGGGCCTATGGCTACACCTTC
CDR3: CASRPRDRAYGYTF

D: NA
J: TRBJ2-7
V: TRBV21-1
size: NA
DNA: TGTGCCAGCAGCAAAGCAGGGACTAGCGGGAGTCAAATCTACGAGCAGTACTTC
CDR3: CASSKAGTSGSQIYEQYF

D: TRBD1
J: TRBJ2-3
V: TRBV6-1
size: few
DNA: TGTGCCAGCACGGACCGGGACAGGGGAACAGATACGCAGTATTTT
CDR3: CASTDRDRGTDTQYF

D: NA
J: TRBJ2-1
V: TRBV27
size: NA
DNA: TGTGCCAGCAGTTCGGGGTACAATGAGCAGTTCTTC
CDR3: CASSSGYNEQFF

D: NA
J: TRBJ1-3
V: TRBV6-5
size: NA
DNA: TGTGCCAGCAGTTACGGAGGAAACACCATATATTTT
CDR3: CASSYGGNTIYF

D: NA
J: TRBJ1-1
V: TRBV6-1
size: NA
DNA: TGTGCCAGCAGTGAAGGGGGATGGAACACTGAAGCTTTCTTT
CDR3: CASSEGGWNTEAFF

D: TRBD1
J: TRBJ1-5
V: TRBV19
size: NA
DNA: TGTGCCAGTAGTATCGCAGGGGGCGAACAGCCCCAGCATTTT
CDR3: CASSIAGGEQPQHF

D: NA
J: TRBJ1-1
V: TRBV11-2
size: NA
DNA: TGTGCCAGCAGCTTAGAGGACGGACGGTGGGGCACTGAAGCTTTCTTT
CDR3: CASSLEDGRWGTEAFF

D: NA
J: TRBJ2-2
V: TRBV2
size: NA
DNA: TGTGCCAGCAGTGAATCAGGGTTTAGGAAGACCGGGGAGCTGTTTTTT
CDR3: CASSESGFRKTGELFF

D: NA
J: TRBJ1-5
V: TRBV28
size: NA
DNA: TGTGCCAGCAGTTTAGCAGGACGTGGCAATCAGCCCCAGCATTTT
CDR3: CASSLAGRGNQPQHF

D: NA
J: TRBJ1-2
V: TRBV6-1
size: NA
DNA: TGTGCCAGCAGTCCCGAGGGGGGCCGTGGCTACACCTTC
CDR3: CASSPEGGRGYTF

D: NA
J: TRBJ2-3
V: TRBV27
size: NA
DNA: TGTGCCAGCAGTCAGCCGACGGACACAGATACGCAGTATTTT
CDR3: CASSQPTDTDTQYF

D: NA
J: TRBJ2-1
V: TRBV6-1
size: NA
DNA: TGTGCCAGCAGCCAGGGAAATGAGCAGTTCTTC
CDR3: CASSQGNEQFF

D: NA
J: TRBJ1-5
V: TRBV30
size: few
DNA: TGTGCCTGGAGTGCGGATAGCAATCAGCCCCAGCATTTT
CDR3: CAWSADSNQPQHF

D: TRBD1
J: TRBJ1-4
V: TRBV6-2/TRBV6-3
size: once
DNA: TGTGCCAGCAGTCGGACAGGATCTAATGAAAAACTGTTTTTT
CDR3: CASSRTGSNEKLFF

D: NA
J: TRBJ2-5
V: TRBV27
size: once
DNA: TGTGCCAGCAGTACCCGGGCCCAGGGGGAGACCCAGTACTTC
CDR3: CASSTRAQGETQYF

D: NA
J: TRBJ2-2
V: TRBV30
size: few
DNA: TGTGCCTGGAGTAGACAGTACACCGGGGAGCTGTTTTTT
CDR3: CAWSRQYTGELFF

D: NA
J: TRBJ1-6
V: TRBV5-1
size: NA
DNA: TGCGCCAGCAGCTTCGCCCTAAGGCCGTATTCACCCCTCCACTTT
CDR3: CASSFALRPYSPLHF

D: NA
J: TRBJ1-5
V: TRBV2
size: NA
DNA: TGTGCCAGCAGTGAAAAACTAGACACACAGCGCCAGCCCCAGCATTTT
CDR3: CASSEKLDTQRQPQHF

D: NA
J: TRBJ2-4
V: TRBV20-1
size: few
DNA: TGCAGTGCTAGAGATGTGAGGGTTGGAAACATTCAGTACTTC
CDR3: CSARDVRVGNIQYF

D: NA
J: TRBJ2-2
V: TRBV20-1
size: NA
DNA: TGCAGTGCTCTCCGTCCGGGAACCGGGGAGCTGTTTTTT
CDR3: CSALRPGTGELFF

D: TRBD2
J: TRBJ2-1
V: TRBV20-1
size: NA
DNA: TGCAGTGCTCCCCGGGCTAGCGGGACTTCAAATGAGCAGTTCTTC
CDR3: CSAPRASGTSNEQFF

D: NA
J: TRBJ1-2
V: TRBV21-1
size: once
DNA: TGTGCCAGCAGCAAAGTGAGTTATCGGAACTATGGCTACACCTTC
CDR3: CASSKVSYRNYGYTF

D: NA
J: TRBJ1-1
V: TRBV6-1
size: once
DNA: TGTGCCAGCAGTGGTCAGGGCAGGGACGCTTTCTTT
CDR3: CASSGQGRDAFF

D: NA
J: TRBJ2-5
V: TRBV11-2
size: NA
DNA: TGTGCCAGCAGCCCCACATCGCCAGGACTAAAGACCCAGTACTTC
CDR3: CASSPTSPGLKTQYF

D: NA
J: TRBJ2-5
V: TRBV6-1
size: NA
DNA: TGTGCCAGCAGTCCGTGGGACGGGATGGGGGAAGAGACCCAGTACTTC
CDR3: CASSPWDGMGEETQYF

D: NA
J: TRBJ2-2
V: TRBV18
size: NA
DNA: TGTGCCAGCTCAGGCGGTACGAACACCGGGGAGCTGTTTTTT
CDR3: CASSGGTNTGELFF

D: TRBD1
J: TRBJ1-2
V: TRBV20-1
size: NA
DNA: TGCAGTGCTGTAACAGGGGTGGCCGGGGGCTACACCTTC
CDR3: CSAVTGVAGGYTF

D: NA
J: TRBJ1-2
V: TRBV7-2
size: NA
DNA: TGTGCCAGCAGCTTAGGCAGTAGTTTAGGCTACACCTTC
CDR3: CASSLGSSLGYTF

D: NA
J: TRBJ2-7
V: TRBV5-8
size: NA
DNA: TGTGCCAGCAGCCGGAAGGGCAGAGCCTACGAGCAGTACTTC
CDR3: CASSRKGRAYEQYF

D: NA
J: TRBJ1-2
V: TRBV25-1
size: few
DNA: TGTGCCAGCAGGTTCACCCTGCTGTATGGCTACACCTTC
CDR3: CASRFTLLYGYTF

D: NA
J: TRBJ1-6
V: TRBV7-9
size: few
DNA: TGTGCCAGCACCCCGACGGGGGATTCACCCCTCCACTTT
CDR3: CASTPTGDSPLHF

D: NA
J: TRBJ2-7
V: TRBV6-2/TRBV6-3
size: NA
DNA: TGTGCCAGCAGTTCTACAGCGACCTACGAGCAGTACTTC
CDR3: CASSSTATYEQYF